In its sample, the clone carrying this T cell receptor (beta chain) was seen once. Its specificity is unknown. These data belong to a study of cytomegalovirus exposure and HLA in healthy donors. Study as a whole: Assignment to the Caucasian-associated ancestry cluster applied to approximately 79% of the approximately 400 genotyped donors.

In nominal health when sampled, donors likely had unrecorded immune exposures nonetheless. The PCR used 60 Vbeta and 13 Jbeta primers. Repertoires were generated with immunoSEQ multiplex PCR, while TCRdb's copy carries only in-frame clones and drops some. The sample gives 54,000 or so clones, approximately 70% of which show up once; roughly a fifth is in the top ten. With V trimmed by 0 bases and J by 3 bases, 6 bases remained unmatched. The CDR3 runs to 16 residues. Germline V gene lookup returns CDR1 LGHNT and CDR2 FRNRAP. Study-wide results and limits: A later analysis linked a missense DCLRE1C variant to TCR beta V- and J-gene trimming. The dataset shows that most TCR sequences were rare, while some public TCRs occurred in many donors.

The clonotype originates from a woman aged 55-70 years in good health and CMV-seropositive. The J gene is TRBJ1-1, the V gene TRBV12-5, with 8 nucleotides matching TRBD1. Specimen: PBMCs. CDR3 sequence: CASGLVVTRGHTEAFF. The CDR3, as DNA: TGTGCTAGTGGTTTGGTCGTAACCAGGGGGCACACTGAAGCTTTCTTT.